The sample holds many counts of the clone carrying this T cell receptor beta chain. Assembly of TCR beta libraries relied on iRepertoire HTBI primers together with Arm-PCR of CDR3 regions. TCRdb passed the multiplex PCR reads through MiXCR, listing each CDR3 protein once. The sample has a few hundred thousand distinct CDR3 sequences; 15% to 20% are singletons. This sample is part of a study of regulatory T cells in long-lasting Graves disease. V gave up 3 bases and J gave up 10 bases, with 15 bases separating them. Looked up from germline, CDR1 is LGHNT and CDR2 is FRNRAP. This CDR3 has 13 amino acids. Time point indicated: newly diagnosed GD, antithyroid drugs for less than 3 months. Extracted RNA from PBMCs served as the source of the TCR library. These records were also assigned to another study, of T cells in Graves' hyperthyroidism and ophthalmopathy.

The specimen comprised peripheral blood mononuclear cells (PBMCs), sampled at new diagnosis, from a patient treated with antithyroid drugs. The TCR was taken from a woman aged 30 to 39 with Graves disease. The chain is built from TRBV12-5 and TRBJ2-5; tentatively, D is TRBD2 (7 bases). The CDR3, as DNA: TGTGCTAGTGGTTTTGCGGGGGCAGGGGACCAGTACTTC. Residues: CASGFAGAGDQYF.